The 24 T cell receptor beta chains below come from one sample, sequenced in a study of neoadjuvant anti-PD-1 for oral cavity cancer. The time point: after neoadjuvant nivolumab, at surgical resection. The table came from immunoSEQ multiplex PCR; TCRdb's copy has only in-frame clones and leaves some out. Counted here are roughly 68,000 clones, roughly nine tenths occurring once; the ten biggest clones make up 2.5% to 3%. Sequencing used PBMCs, obtained after nivolumab (anti-PD-1) treatment. The receptors derive from a person aged 40 to 85 with oral cavity squamous cell carcinoma.

The J gene is TRBJ2-1, the V gene TRBV11-1, with D unclear. CDR3 length: 15 amino acids. CDR1 SGHAT and CDR2 FQDESV come from the germline V gene (reference sequence). V was cut by 4 bases and J by 0 bases, with 10 bases left in between. The CDR3 sequence is CASSSSWVSYNEQFF. CDR3 in DNA: TGTGCCAGCAGCTCCTCCTGGGTCTCCTACAATGAGCAGTTCTTC.

The chain uses TRBV6-6 and TRBJ1-3, with 8 bases fitting TRBD1. V was pared by 7 bases and J by 2 bases, with 4 bases of the junction left unmatched. Germline loops: CDR1 MNHNY, CDR2 SVGAGI (reference sequence). This CDR3 is 14 amino acids long. CDR3 bases: TGTGCCAGCACGACAGGGGAAACTGGAAACACCATATATTTT. This gives the protein CASTTGETGNTIYF.

The chain links TRBV30 to TRBJ2-2, with a tentative D call TRBD1 (5 bases). The CDR3 sequence is 19 residues long. Germline V lookup: CDR1 GTSNPN, CDR2 SVGIG (reference sequence). V was trimmed by 0 bases and J by 0 bases, leaving 20 bases between them. CDR3: CAWSVLQGQEFANTGELFF. CDR3 DNA: TGTGCCTGGAGTGTACTCCAGGGCCAGGAATTCGCGAACACCGGGGAGCTGTTTTTT.

V and J are TRBV20-1 and TRBJ2-5; D not certain. Germline assignment: CDR1 DFQATT and CDR2 SNEGSKA (reference sequence). The CDR3 is 11 amino acids. The germline V and J ends were trimmed by 7 bases and 4 bases, with 10 bases remaining between them. The CDR3 is CSGQVAETQYF. The CDR3, as DNA: TGCAGTGGTCAGGTAGCAGAGACCCAGTACTTC.

The V call is TRBV29-1, the J call TRBJ1-4; unclear D gene. CDR1 is SQVTM and CDR2 is ANQGSEA in the germline V gene. V shed 4 bases and J shed 5 bases, with 5 bases lying between them. The CDR3 length is 11 residues. The CDR3 coding sequence is TGCAGCGTTGTAGGAAATGAAAAACTGTTTTTT. Protein: CSVVGNEKLFF. The full variable domain, its missing parts supplied by reference TRBV29-1 and TRBJ1-4, is SAVISQKPSRDICQRGTSLTIQCQVDSQVTMMFWYRQQPGQSLTLIATANQGSEATYESGFVIDKFPISRPNLTFSTLTVSNMSPEDSSIYLCSVVGNEKLFFGSGTQLSVL.

This clone turned up a few times. This chain uses TRBV5-6 with TRBJ1-2; no definite D call. CDR1 is SGHDT, CDR2 YYEEEE, per germline. The CDR3 contains 13 residues. The V and J ends lost 0 bases and 3 bases respectively, with 6 bases between them. The CDR3 loop reads CASSLGRYYGYTF. In DNA, the CDR3 is TGTGCCAGCAGCTTGGGAAGGTACTATGGCTACACCTTC.

The chain employs TRBV4-1 and TRBJ2-5; D is ambiguous. V lost 3 bases and J 5 bases, leaving 13 bases between the germline ends. The CDR3 extends over 14 amino acids. Germline-derived CDR1 and CDR2 are MGHRA and YSYEKL. CDR3 DNA: TGCGCCAGCAGCCAGATAATGGTTTTGGAGACCCAGTACTTC. Translating it yields CASSQIMVLETQYF.

The chain has TRBV7-3 and TRBJ1-2; 9 bases are a match to TRBD1. This CDR3 is built from 15 residues. The germline V gene has CDR1 SGHTA and CDR2 FQGTGA. After removal of 5 bases from V and 4 bases from J, the junction contained 8 bases not matched to a gene. The CDR3 DNA reads as TGTGCCAGCAGCCTCGGACAGGGGAGGGTCTATGGCTACACCTTC. It codes for CASSLGQGRVYGYTF.

This chain joins TRBV5-4 and TRBJ2-2, with a weak D call TRBD1 (6 bases). Trimming stripped 4 bases from V and 3 bases from J, with 19 bases between. The CDR3 is 17 residues long. The germline CDR1 and CDR2 sequences are SGHNT and YYREEE (reference sequence). CDR3 sequence reads: CASSERQVVSHTGELFF. CDR3 coding DNA: TGTGCCAGCAGCGAGAGACAGGTTGTCTCCCACACCGGGGAGCTGTTTTTT. The full variable domain, completed using reference TRBV5-4 and TRBJ2-2, is ETGVTQSPTHLIKTRGQQVTLRCSSQSGHNTVSWYQQALGQGPQFIFQYYREEENGRGNFPPRFSGLQFPNYSSELNVNALELDDSALYLCASSERQVVSHTGELFFGEGSRLTVL.

The V and J genes are TRBV30 and TRBJ2-5; TRBD2 might be the D (7 bases). The length of the CDR3 is 16 residues. Trimming left V 4 bases short and J 5 bases short, with 23 bases between. Germline assignment: CDR1 GTSNPN and CDR2 SVGIG (reference sequence). For the CDR3, the DNA is TGTGCCTGGAATATCGGCGGGGGTGGGGGCGCGGAGACCCAGTACTTC. Translation gives CAWNIGGGGGAETQYF.

The chain employs TRBV4-2 and TRBJ1-2, with 7 bases fitting TRBD1. The trim removed 5 bases at V and 6 bases at J, leaving 9 bases unmatched. Germline CDR1 and CDR2: LGHNA and YNFKEQ. This CDR3 is built from 14 residues. CDR3 DNA sequence: TGTGCCAGCAGCGGAGGGGGCTCGGAGGATGGCTACACCTTC. Translation gives CASSGGGSEDGYTF.

This chain uses TRBV7-9 with TRBJ1-4; TRBD1 aligns across 9 bases. J gave up 7 bases and V 4 bases, and 7 bases lay outside the gene matches. The CDR3 has 15 amino acids. Germline CDR1 is SEHNR and CDR2 is FQNEAQ (reference sequence). The CDR3 bases are TGTGCCAGCAGCTCCGCACAGGGGGCGTTTGAAAAACTGTTTTTT. Translating gives CASSSAQGAFEKLFF.

This clone was picked up one time. The CDR3 spells CASSLYGADEQYF. The CDR3 DNA reads TGTGCCAGCAGCTTGTACGGGGCCGACGAGCAGTACTTC. The chain couples TRBV5-4 to TRBJ2-7; D is possibly TRBD1 or TRBD2 (5 bases each). The CDR3 contains 13 residues. Trimming removed 1 base at V and 5 bases at J, with 10 bases between. Germline lookup yields CDR1 SGHNT and CDR2 YYREEE (reference sequence).

V usage is TRBV6-5 and J usage is TRBJ2-7, with a tentative D call TRBD1 (5 bases). V was shortened by 2 bases and J by 2 bases, with 10 bases between the two germline ends. Germline V gives CDR1 MNHEY, CDR2 SVGAGI. The length of the CDR3 is 14 residues. This CDR3 reads CASSYGRVPYEQYF. Here the CDR3 DNA reads TGTGCCAGCAGTTACGGCAGGGTGCCCTACGAGCAGTACTTC.

The V and J genes are TRBV5-1 and TRBJ1-1; D gene unclear. The germline gives CDR1 SGHRS, CDR2 YFSETQ. The CDR3 loop spans 12 amino acids. V dropped 0 bases and J dropped 8 bases, with 8 bases sitting between them. The CDR3 protein is CASSLGDYEAFF. For the CDR3, the DNA is TGCGCCAGCAGCTTGGGAGACTACGAAGCTTTCTTT.

This chain links TRBV19 with TRBJ1-2; maybe TRBD1 (6 bases). V was trimmed by 10 bases and J by 7 bases, leaving 16 bases between them. Germline CDR1 reads LNHDA; CDR2 reads SQIVND (reference sequence). This CDR3 spans 12 amino acids. Here the CDR3 DNA reads TGTGCCACCGCCCGGGGGCCGGGTGGCTACACCTTC. It codes for CATARGPGGYTF.

V and J are TRBV25-1 and TRBJ2-7; the D is unclear. Germline V gene sequence: CDR1 MGHDK, CDR2 SYGVNS. This CDR3 has 13 residues. V lost 1 base and J lost 2, with 6 bases in between. Written as DNA, the CDR3 is TGTGCCAGCAGTGAATCAATCGCCTACGAGCAGTACTTC. As protein: CASSESIAYEQYF.

The chain is built from TRBV19 and TRBJ1-5; weak D call: TRBD1 (6 bases). Germline CDR1 is LNHDA and CDR2 is SQIVND (reference sequence). With 5 bases removed from V and 6 bases from J, the gap between germline ends came to 11 bases. The CDR3 consists of 13 residues. The CDR3 sequence is CASSSQGVQPQHF. CDR3 DNA: TGTGCCAGTAGTTCACAGGGAGTTCAGCCCCAGCATTTT.

The chain carries TRBV27 and TRBJ2-7; D may be TRBD2 (5 bases). V was shortened by 0 bases and J by 3 bases, with 9 bases between the two germline ends. CDR1 is MNHEY, CDR2 SMNVEV, per germline (reference sequence). There are 14 residues in the CDR3. The CDR3 sequence: CASSLSGVGYEQYF. The CDR3 DNA is TGTGCCAGCAGTTTATCCGGGGTGGGCTACGAGCAGTACTTC.

The chain has TRBV19 and TRBJ2-5; 8 bases align to TRBD2. The ends lost 7 bases at V and 1 base at J; junction bases unmatched: 5. The germline V gene encodes CDR1 LNHDA and CDR2 SQIVND (reference sequence). This CDR3 spans 14 amino acids. The CDR3: CASNSGAFQETQYF. The CDR3, as DNA: TGTGCCAGTAATAGCGGGGCGTTCCAAGAGACCCAGTACTTC.

This clone was picked up one time. One end of the junction is discordant with germline, which a read error may explain. This sequence joins TRBV30 and TRBJ2-3; the match to TRBD2 covers 8 bases. CDR1 and CDR2 (germline): GTSNPN, SVGIG (reference sequence). The CDR3 contains 14 residues. CDR3 nucleotide sequence: TGTGCCTGGAGCAAAGCGGGAGTCACACATACGCAGTATTTT. This encodes CAWSKAGVTHTQYF.

In its sample, this clone was seen once. This rearrangement joins TRBV29-1 to TRBJ2-6; 7 bases line up with TRBD1. V lost 6 bases to trimming and J lost 2 bases; unmatched junction nucleotides: 1. The CDR3 has 13 amino acids. Germline values: CDR1 SQVTM, CDR2 ANQGSEA. CDR3 bases: TGCAGCGTGGGGACAGCTGGGGCCAACGTCCTGACTTTC. Amino acids: CSVGTAGANVLTF. The full variable domain, its missing parts supplied by reference TRBV29-1 and TRBJ2-6, is SAVISQKPSRDICQRGTSLTIQCQVDSQVTMMFWYRQQPGQSLTLIATANQGSEATYESGFVIDKFPISRPNLTFSTLTVSNMSPEDSSIYLCSVGTAGANVLTFGAGSRLTVL.

The chain carries TRBV7-9 and TRBJ2-1; D remains ambiguous. Germline CDR1 reads SEHNR; CDR2 reads FQNEAQ (reference sequence). V was trimmed by 5 bases and J by 8 bases, leaving 19 bases between them. This CDR3 region has 15 residues. The CDR3: CASSPSGLPWDEQFF. CDR3 DNA: TGTGCCAGCAGCCCAAGTGGGCTCCCGTGGGATGAGCAGTTCTTC.

The V and J genes are TRBV4-1 and TRBJ1-1, with a weak D call TRBD1 (6 bases). From germline, CDR1 is MGHRA and CDR2 YSYEKL. Trimming pared 0 bases from V and 5 bases from J, leaving 16 bases between. This CDR3 region has 16 residues. CDR3 region: CASSQDFTRRGTEAFF. DNA of the CDR3: TGCGCCAGCAGCCAAGATTTCACCCGCAGGGGTACTGAAGCTTTCTTT.